This TCR beta chain comes out of a study of beta chain features in type 1 diabetes. Germline values: CDR1 LGHNA, CDR2 YNFKEQ. CDR3 length: 16 residues. V was cut by 4 bases and J by 4 bases, with 17 bases left in between. All of the isolated RNA was reverse transcribed, so expressed TCRB transcripts were sequenced. Only in-frame clones appear in the TCRdb table, and some are missing; sequencing was by immunoSEQ multiplex PCR. In the table there are approximately 90,000 clones, around 32% of which are singletons. This receptor was obtained from a woman between 18 and 29 years old in good health. The sequencing sample was made of stem cell memory CD4+ T cells from blood. The chain recombines TRBV4-2 with TRBJ2-1; no reliable D call. CDR3 nucleotide sequence: TGTGCCAGCAGCCGAACTGCCTCCGCGGATTACAATGAGCAGTTCTTC. The encoded protein is CASSRTASADYNEQFF.